This TCR beta chain was recovered during a study of cytomegalovirus exposure and HLA in healthy donors. PCR involved 60 Vbeta and 13 Jbeta primers. In the original analysis: In a later analysis, of 80 million to 90 million unique beta chains, roughly 11 million appeared in at least two donors. The repertoire was sequenced with immunoSEQ multiplex PCR; TCRdb's copy has only in-frame clones and lacks some. D and trimming were read from the DNA, whereas the V and J calls and clone size are those reported in that table. The sample records some 120,000 clones, about four fifths being singletons. Study results and caveats: Later genetic work tied a missense DCLRE1C variant to beta-chain V and J trimming. One cluster of highly shared sequence variants probably arose as a sequencing artifact.

With respect to this clone: Its target is unknown.

The material sequenced was PBMCs. This clonotype originated in a woman aged 50 to 65 in good health and CMV-seropositive.

The CDR3, as DNA: TGTGCCAGCAGTTTCCAGCAGACATCTAACTATGGCTACACCTTC. Translated: CASSFQQTSNYGYTF. The rearrangement links TRBV5-4 to TRBJ1-2; D not certain. Trimming took 5 bases from V and 0 from J, leaving 14 bases between them. The CDR3 contains 15 residues. Germline V gene data show CDR1 as SGHNT and CDR2 as YYREEE (reference sequence).